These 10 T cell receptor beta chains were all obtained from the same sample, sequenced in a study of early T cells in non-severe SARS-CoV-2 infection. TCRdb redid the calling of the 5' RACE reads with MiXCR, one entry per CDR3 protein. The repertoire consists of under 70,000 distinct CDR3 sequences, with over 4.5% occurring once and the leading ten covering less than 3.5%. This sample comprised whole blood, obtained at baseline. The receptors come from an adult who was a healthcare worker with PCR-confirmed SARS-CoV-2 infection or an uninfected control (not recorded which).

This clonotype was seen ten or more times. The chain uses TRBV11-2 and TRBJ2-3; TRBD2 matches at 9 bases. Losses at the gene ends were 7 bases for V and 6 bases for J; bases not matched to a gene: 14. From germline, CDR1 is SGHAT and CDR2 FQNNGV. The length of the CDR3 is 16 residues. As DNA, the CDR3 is TGTGCCAGCACCCTGGGTCTGGCGGGAGGGCACGATACGCAGTATTTT. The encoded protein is CASTLGLAGGHDTQYF.

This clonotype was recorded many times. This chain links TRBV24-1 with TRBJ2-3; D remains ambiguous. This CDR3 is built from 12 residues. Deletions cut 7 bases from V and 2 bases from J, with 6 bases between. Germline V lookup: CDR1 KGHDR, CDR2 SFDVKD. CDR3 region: CATSPSTDTQYF. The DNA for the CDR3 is TGTGCCACCAGCCCCTCCACAGATACGCAGTATTTT.

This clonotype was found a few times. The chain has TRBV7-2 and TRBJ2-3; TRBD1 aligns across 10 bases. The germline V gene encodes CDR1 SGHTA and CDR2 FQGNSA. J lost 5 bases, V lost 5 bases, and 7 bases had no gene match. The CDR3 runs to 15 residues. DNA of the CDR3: TGTGCCAGCAGCACCCTGGGACAGGGGCTAGATACGCAGTATTTT. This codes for CASSTLGQGLDTQYF.

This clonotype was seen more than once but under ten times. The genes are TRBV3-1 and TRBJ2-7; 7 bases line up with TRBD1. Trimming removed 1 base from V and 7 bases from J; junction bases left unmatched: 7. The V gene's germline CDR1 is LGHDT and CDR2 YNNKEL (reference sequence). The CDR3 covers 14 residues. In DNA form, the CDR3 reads TGTGCCAGCAGCCAAGCAAGACAGGGTAAAGAGCAGTACTTC. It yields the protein CASSQARQGKEQYF.

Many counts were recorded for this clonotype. The CDR3 here is CASSRQSGNYGYTF. For the CDR3, the DNA is TGTGCCAGCAGCCGACAGAGTGGAAACTATGGCTACACCTTC. The J gene is TRBJ1-2, the V gene TRBV2; a weak D match, TRBD1 (5 bases). CDR1 is SNHLY, CDR2 FYNNEI, per germline. The V end was cut by 6 bases, the J end by 2 bases, with 13 bases between. CDR3 length: 14 residues.

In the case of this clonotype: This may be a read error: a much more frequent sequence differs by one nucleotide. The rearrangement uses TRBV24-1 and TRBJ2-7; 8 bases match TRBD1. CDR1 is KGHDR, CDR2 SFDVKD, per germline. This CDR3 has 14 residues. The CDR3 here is CATSDLTTGDEPYF. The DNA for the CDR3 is TGTGCCACCAGTGATTTGACGACAGGGGACGAGCCGTACTTC.

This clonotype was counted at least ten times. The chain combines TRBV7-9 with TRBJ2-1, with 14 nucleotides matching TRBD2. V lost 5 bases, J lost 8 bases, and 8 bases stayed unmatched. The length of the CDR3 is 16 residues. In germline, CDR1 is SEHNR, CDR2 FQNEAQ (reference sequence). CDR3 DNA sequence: TGTGCCAGCAGCCCAGAAGGGACTAGCGGGAGCGATGAGCAGTTCTTC. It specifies CASSPEGTSGSDEQFF.

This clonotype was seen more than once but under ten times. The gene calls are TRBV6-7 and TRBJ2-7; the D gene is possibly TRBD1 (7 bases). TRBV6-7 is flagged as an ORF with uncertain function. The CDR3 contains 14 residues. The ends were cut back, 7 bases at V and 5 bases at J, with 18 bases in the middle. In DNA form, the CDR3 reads TGTGCCAGCATCACTCACGCAGGGGGGAACGAGCAGTACTTC. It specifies CASITHAGGNEQYF.

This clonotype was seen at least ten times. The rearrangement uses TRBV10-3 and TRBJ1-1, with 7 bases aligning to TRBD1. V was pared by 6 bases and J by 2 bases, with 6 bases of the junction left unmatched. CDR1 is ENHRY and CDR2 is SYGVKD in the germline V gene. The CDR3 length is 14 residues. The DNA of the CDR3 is TGTGCCATCAGACCCGGGACAGCAAACACTGAAGCTTTCTTT. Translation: CAIRPGTANTEAFF.

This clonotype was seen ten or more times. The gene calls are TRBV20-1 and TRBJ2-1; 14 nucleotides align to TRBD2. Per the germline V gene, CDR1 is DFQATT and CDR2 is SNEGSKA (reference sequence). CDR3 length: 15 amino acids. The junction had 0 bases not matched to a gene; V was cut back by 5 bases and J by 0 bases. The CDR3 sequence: CSAGTSGSSYNEQFF. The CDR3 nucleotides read TGCAGTGCTGGGACTAGCGGGAGCTCCTACAATGAGCAGTTCTTC.